This T cell receptor (beta chain) appears in the sequencing data of a study of identical twins. Using its own MiXCR run on the 5' RACE reads, TCRdb lists one record per CDR3 protein. The table lists a few hundred thousand distinct CDR3 sequences, approximately 8.6% of them singletons. This clonotype was observed many times. The CDR3 has 15 amino acids. V was pared by 5 bases and J by 8 bases, with 10 bases of the junction left unmatched. The germline CDR1 and CDR2 sequences are SEHNR and FQNEAQ (reference sequence). These data were also reused for a study on yellow fever vaccine responses in identical twins.

The receptor's source is a woman aged 18-29 years in good health. This rearrangement joins TRBV7-9 to TRBJ1-4; the match to TRBD1 covers 8 bases. Sample: CD8+ T cells sorted from blood. CDR3 in DNA: TGTGCCAGCAGCCCCCCCGGACAGGGAAAAGAAAAACTGTTTTTT. This codes for CASSPPGQGKEKLFF.